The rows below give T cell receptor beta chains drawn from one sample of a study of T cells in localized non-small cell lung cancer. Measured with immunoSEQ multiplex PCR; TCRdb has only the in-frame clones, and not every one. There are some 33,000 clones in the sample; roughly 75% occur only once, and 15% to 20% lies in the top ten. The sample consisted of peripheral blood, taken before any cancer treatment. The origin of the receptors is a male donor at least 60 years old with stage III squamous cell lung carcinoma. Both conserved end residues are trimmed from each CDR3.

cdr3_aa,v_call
ASSETSATTDTQY,TRBV2
ASSHLRASGGALDTQY,TRBV4-1
ASSLKNSANTGELF,TRBV5-4
ASSGGIGPGNTIY,TRBV6-1
AISAWGSGRGGDSNQPQH,TRBV10-3
ASSLVGGPSGNTIY,TRBV7-6
ASTRGPPYEQY,TRBV6-5
ASSLISVGGTEAF,TRBV7-3
ASSPIPGSNNSPLH,TRBV4-1
ASNRGLRDTSTDTQY,TRBV19
ASSLGLDTQY,TRBV7-8
ASSQDRVGTGNTIY,TRBV4-3
ASSKRAYEQY,TRBV21-1
ASSMVSGVAGELF,TRBV19
ASSFLTNEQF,TRBV7-6
ASSLDRATDTQY,TRBV7-2
ASSPGQGEGYT,TRBV5-1
ASSSQFSNQPQH,TRBV7-2
ASRPLLSPGKY,TRBV6-5
ASSVDSQGGEKLF,TRBV9
ASSEGPGGRQDTQY,TRBV2
SVVGVGMNTEAF,TRBV29-1
ASSQGGGYGYT,TRBV4-1
ASSLDGQDLRTQY,TRBV7-2
ASSDAGQGAEEQF,TRBV6-5
ASSTGTLSTDTQY,TRBV2
ASSTQPQETQY,TRBV19
ASSPSTSSYNEQF,TRBV4-1
ASLPGTSGRAQY,TRBV2
ASSITGFYYGYT,TRBV19
ASLGLAGGTDTQY,TRBV21-1
ASANRGLGANVLT,TRBV27
ASSVEGVTSTDTQY,TRBV9
ASSLHPVDSSGANVLT,TRBV11-3
ASSELESSGNTIY,TRBV2
SVVEGSWLNTEAF,TRBV29-1
ASSPRGAEDYT,TRBV5-6